This T cell receptor beta chain stems from a study of long-term antiretroviral therapy in people with HIV. The study's findings and limits: Dominance of pre-ART expanded clones persisted, fluctuating and often declining after ART. ART adherence, viral resistance and therapy changes were undocumented.

Runs used v3.0 of the immunoSEQ assay and were done at survey level. The table came from immunoSEQ multiplex PCR; TCRdb's copy has only in-frame clones and leaves some out. Here the sample spans tens of thousands of clones, roughly 86% being singletons. The J segment lost 3 bases and the V segment lost 0 bases, leaving 4 bases of the junction unmatched. This CDR3 region has 15 residues. Germline assignment: CDR1 MNHEY and CDR2 SVGAGI. In the United States, treatment was given to all participants with HIV. In the case of this clone: Its specificity is not known.

Sequenced material: unsorted PBMCs, taken 0.1 years before starting antiretroviral therapy. The rearrangement links TRBV6-5 to TRBJ2-5; 7 nucleotides align to TRBD2. The source of this sequence is a woman aged 45-59 years with HIV. CDR3 sequence: CASSYSRGREETQYF. CDR3 nucleotide sequence: TGTGCCAGCAGTTACTCACGGGGGAGGGAAGAGACCCAGTACTTC.